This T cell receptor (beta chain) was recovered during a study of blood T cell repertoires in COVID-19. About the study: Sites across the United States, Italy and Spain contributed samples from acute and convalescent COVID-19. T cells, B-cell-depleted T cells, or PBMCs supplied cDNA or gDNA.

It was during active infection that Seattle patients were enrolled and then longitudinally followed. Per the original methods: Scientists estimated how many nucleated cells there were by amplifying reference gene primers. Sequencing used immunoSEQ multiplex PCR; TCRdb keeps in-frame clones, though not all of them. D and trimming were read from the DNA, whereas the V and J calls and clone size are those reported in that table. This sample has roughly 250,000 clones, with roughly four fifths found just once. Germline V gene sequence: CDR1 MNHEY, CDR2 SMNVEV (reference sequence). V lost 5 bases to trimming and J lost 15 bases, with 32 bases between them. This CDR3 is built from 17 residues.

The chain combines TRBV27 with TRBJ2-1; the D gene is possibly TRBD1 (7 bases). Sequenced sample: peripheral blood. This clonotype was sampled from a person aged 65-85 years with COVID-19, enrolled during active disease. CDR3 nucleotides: TGTGCCAGCAGTGTAGACAGGGAGGTATACCCGGGACGACCCGGGTTCTTC. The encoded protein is CASSVDREVYPGRPGFF.